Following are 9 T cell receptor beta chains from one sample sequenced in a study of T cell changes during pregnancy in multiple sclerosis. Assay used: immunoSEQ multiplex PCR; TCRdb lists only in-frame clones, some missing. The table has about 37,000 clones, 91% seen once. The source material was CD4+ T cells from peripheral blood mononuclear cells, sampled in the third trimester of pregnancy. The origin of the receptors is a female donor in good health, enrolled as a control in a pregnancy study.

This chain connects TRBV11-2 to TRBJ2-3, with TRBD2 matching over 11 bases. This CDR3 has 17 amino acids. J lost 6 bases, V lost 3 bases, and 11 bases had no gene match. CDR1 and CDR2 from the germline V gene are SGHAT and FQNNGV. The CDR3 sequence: CASSFRLAGGILDTQYF. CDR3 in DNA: TGTGCCAGCAGCTTCCGGCTAGCGGGAGGAATATTGGATACGCAGTATTTT.

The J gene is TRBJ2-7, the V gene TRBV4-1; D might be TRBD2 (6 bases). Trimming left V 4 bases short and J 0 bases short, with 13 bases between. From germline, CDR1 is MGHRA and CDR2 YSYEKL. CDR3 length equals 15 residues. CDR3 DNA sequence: TGCGCCAGCAGCCGGGGACTCGCGAGCTCCTACGAGCAGTACTTC. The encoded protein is CASSRGLASSYEQYF.

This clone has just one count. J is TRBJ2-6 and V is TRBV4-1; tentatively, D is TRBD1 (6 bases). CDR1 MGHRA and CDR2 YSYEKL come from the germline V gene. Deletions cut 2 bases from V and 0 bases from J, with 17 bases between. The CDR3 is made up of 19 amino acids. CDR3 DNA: TGCGCCAGCAGCCAACCCCAAGGACAGATCTCCTCTGGGGCCAACGTCCTGACTTTC. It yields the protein CASSQPQGQISSGANVLTF.

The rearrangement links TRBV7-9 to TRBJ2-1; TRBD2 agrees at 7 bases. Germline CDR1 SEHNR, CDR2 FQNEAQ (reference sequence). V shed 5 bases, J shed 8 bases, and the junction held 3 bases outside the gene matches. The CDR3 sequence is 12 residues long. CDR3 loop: CASSRGGHEQFF. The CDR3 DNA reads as TGTGCCAGCAGCCGGGGAGGGCATGAGCAGTTCTTC.

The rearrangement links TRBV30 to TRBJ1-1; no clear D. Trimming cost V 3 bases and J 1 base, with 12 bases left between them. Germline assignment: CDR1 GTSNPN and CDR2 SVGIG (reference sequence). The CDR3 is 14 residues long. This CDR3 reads CAWRGRQRNTEAFF. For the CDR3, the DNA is TGTGCCTGGAGGGGGAGACAACGGAACACTGAAGCTTTCTTT. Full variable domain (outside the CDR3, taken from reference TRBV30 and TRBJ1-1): SQTIHQWPATLVQPVGSPLSLECTVEGTSNPNLYWYRQAAGRGLQLLFYSVGIGQISSEVPQNLSASRPQDRQFILSSKKLLLSDSGFYLCAWRGRQRNTEAFFGQGTRLTVV.

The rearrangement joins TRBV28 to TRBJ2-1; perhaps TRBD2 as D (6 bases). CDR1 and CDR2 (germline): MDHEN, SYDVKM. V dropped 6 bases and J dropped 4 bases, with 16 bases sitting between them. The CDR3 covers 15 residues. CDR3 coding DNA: TGTGCCAGCAGGACAACGGGAGATCGGTACAATGAGCAGTTCTTC. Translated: CASRTTGDRYNEQFF.

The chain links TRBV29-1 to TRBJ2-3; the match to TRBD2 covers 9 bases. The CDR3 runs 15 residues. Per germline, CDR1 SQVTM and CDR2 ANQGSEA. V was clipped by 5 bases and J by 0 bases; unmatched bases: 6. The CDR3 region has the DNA TGCAGCGTTCTGTGGCGGGGGGGGAGCACAGATACGCAGTATTTT. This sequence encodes CSVLWRGGSTDTQYF.

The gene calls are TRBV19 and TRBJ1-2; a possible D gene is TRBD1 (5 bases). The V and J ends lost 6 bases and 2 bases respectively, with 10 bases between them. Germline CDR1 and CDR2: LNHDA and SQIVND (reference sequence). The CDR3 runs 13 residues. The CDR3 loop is CASRRQNNYGYTF. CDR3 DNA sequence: TGTGCCAGTAGAAGACAGAACAACTATGGCTACACCTTC.

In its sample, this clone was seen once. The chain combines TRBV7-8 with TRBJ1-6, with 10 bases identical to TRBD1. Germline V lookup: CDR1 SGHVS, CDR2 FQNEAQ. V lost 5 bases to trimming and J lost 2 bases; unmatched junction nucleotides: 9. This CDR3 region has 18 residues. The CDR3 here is CASSLTGTGDTYNSPLHF. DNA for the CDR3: TGTGCCAGCAGCCTAACCGGGACAGGGGATACCTATAATTCACCCCTCCACTTT.